This T cell receptor (beta chain) appears in the sequencing data of a study of post-analysis software for immune sequencing data. Points from the study as a whole: Controls had lower frequencies than patients of four or five TRBV segments, which included TRBV5-6, TRBV5-1 and TRBV20-1.

The CDR3 covers 12 residues. V was shortened by 2 bases and J by 5 bases, with 6 bases between the two germline ends. The germline V gene has CDR1 SEHNR and CDR2 FQNEAQ (reference sequence). A note on this clonotype: Its antigen remains unidentified.

Researchers reported that TCR beta cDNA libraries carried unique molecular identifiers. T cells numbering roughly 0.95 to 10 million gave rise to some 500,000 cDNA molecules. TCRdb ran MiXCR on the PCR reads and lists one entry per CDR3 protein. The data show 150,000 to 200,000 distinct CDR3 sequences, roughly 34% seen once. The sequence derives from a girl between 5 and 17 years old with multiple sclerosis. The rearrangement joins TRBV7-9 to TRBJ2-5; D is unclear. This specimen consisted of blood, obtained after autologous hematopoietic stem cell transplantation. The CDR3 protein is CASSLIGETQYF. The CDR3 DNA reads TGTGCCAGCAGCTTAATTGGGGAGACCCAGTACTTC.